The 24 T cell receptor beta chains below all came from one sample that was sequenced in a study of cytomegalovirus exposure and HLA in healthy donors. The PCR made use of 60 Vbeta and 13 Jbeta primers. The assay was immunoSEQ multiplex PCR, and TCRdb's table has in-frame clones only and misses some. The sample lists about 130,000 clones, 81% occurring once. Material: PBMCs. Every receptor here comes from a man younger than 35 in good health and CMV-seronegative.

V and J are TRBV9 and TRBJ1-2, with 10 bases that match TRBD1. V lost 6 bases, J lost 6 bases, and 5 bases stayed unmatched. This CDR3 has 13 amino acids. Germline V CDR1 and CDR2: SGDLS, YYNGEE. CDR3 bases: TGTGCCAGCACGCGACAGGGGGCGGATGGCTACACCTTC. Translation: CASTRQGADGYTF. The full variable domain, rest sourced from reference TRBV9 and TRBJ1-2, is DSGVTQTPKHLITATGQRVTLRCSPRSGDLSVYWYQQSLDQGLQFLIQYYNGEERAKGNILERFSAQQFPDLHSELNLSSLELGDSALYFCASTRQGADGYTFGSGTRLTVV.

Notes on this clone: The DNA is omitted, as the CDR3 cannot be located on it reliably, and the CDR3 follows TCRdb's listing. The gene calls are TRBV6-1 and TRBJ2-7; TRBD1 is taken as the D call from the table, unchecked against the DNA. Germline lookup yields CDR1 MNHNS and CDR2 SASEGT. The CDR3 totals 13 residues, both ends included. CDR3 loop: CASSEVGQGARNF.

The chain carries TRBV18 and TRBJ1-1, with D unresolved. The CDR3 is 18 amino acids. The germline V gene encodes CDR1 KGHSH and CDR2 LQKENI. V was clipped by 3 bases and J by 0 bases, with 20 bases between them. The CDR3 spells CASSPNPVVTRLNTEAFF. The CDR3, as DNA: TGTGCCAGCTCACCGAACCCGGTCGTGACTCGATTGAACACTGAAGCTTTCTTT.

The rearrangement uses TRBV30 and TRBJ1-5; TRBD1 agrees at 7 bases. V was pared by 1 base and J by 6 bases, with 3 bases of the junction left unmatched. CDR3 length: 13 residues. Germline CDR1 GTSNPN, CDR2 SVGIG (reference sequence). For the CDR3, the DNA is TGTGCCTGGAGTGGACAGGGTAGTCAGCCCCAGCATTTT. Protein: CAWSGQGSQPQHF. Full variable domain (missing parts from reference TRBV30 and TRBJ1-5): SQTIHQWPATLVQPVGSPLSLECTVEGTSNPNLYWYRQAAGRGLQLLFYSVGIGQISSEVPQNLSASRPQDRQFILSSKKLLLSDSGFYLCAWSGQGSQPQHFGDGTRLSIL.

This rearrangement joins TRBV12-5 to TRBJ2-7; a weak D match, TRBD1 (5 bases). CDR1 and CDR2 from the germline V gene are LGHNT and FRNRAP. V lost 7 bases to trimming and J lost 2 bases, with 9 bases between them. CDR3 length: 12 residues. This chain's CDR3 is CASAPDTYEQYF. CDR3 in DNA: TGTGCTAGTGCTCCGGACACCTACGAGCAGTACTTC.

The V call is TRBV6-5, the J call TRBJ1-1; D possibly corresponds to TRBD1 (6 bases). The V end was cut by 0 bases, the J end by 5 bases, with 13 bases between. Germline loops: CDR1 MNHEY, CDR2 SVGAGI. The CDR3 sequence is 15 residues long. The CDR3 DNA reads as TGTGCCAGCAGTTACTCGTATAGGGGACATACTGAAGCTTTCTTT. Translated: CASSYSYRGHTEAFF.

The V and J genes are TRBV5-6 and TRBJ2-5, with a tentative D call TRBD2 (6 bases). The CDR3 has 13 amino acids. The germline V and J ends were trimmed by 0 bases and 5 bases, with 8 bases remaining between them. CDR1 and CDR2 from the germline V gene are SGHDT and YYEEEE. The CDR3 coding sequence is TGTGCCAGCAGCTTGGTGGGAGGCGAGACCCAGTACTTC. Its protein is CASSLVGGETQYF.

The V gene is TRBV14, the J gene TRBJ1-2, with TRBD1 matching 8 bases. Trimming removed 6 bases from V and 3 bases from J; junction bases left unmatched: 6. The CDR3 contains 14 residues. Looked up from germline, CDR1 is SGHDN and CDR2 is FVKESK. The CDR3 reads CASRIGTGDYGYTF. DNA for the CDR3: TGTGCCAGCAGAATCGGGACAGGAGACTATGGCTACACCTTC.

The chain recombines TRBV5-1 with TRBJ2-1; 8 nucleotides match TRBD2. The ends lost 6 bases at V and 4 bases at J; junction bases unmatched: 12. The germline V gene encodes CDR1 SGHRS and CDR2 YFSETQ. The CDR3 is 16 residues long. DNA of the CDR3: TGCGCCAGCACGGGGGGTGCGGGGGGAGGATACAATGAGCAGTTCTTC. Amino acid sequence: CASTGGAGGGYNEQFF. Looking up the rest from reference TRBV5-1 and TRBJ2-1 gives the full variable domain: KAGVTQTPRYLIKTRGQQVTLSCSPISGHRSVSWYQQTPGQGLQFLFEYFSETQRNKGNFPGRFSGRQFSNSRSEMNVSTLELGDSALYLCASTGGAGGGYNEQFFGPGTRLTVL.

The chain employs TRBV27 and TRBJ1-2; 10 bases agree with TRBD1. Germline V gives CDR1 MNHEY, CDR2 SMNVEV (reference sequence). This CDR3 comprises 15 residues. Trimming removed 10 bases from V and 8 bases from J; junction bases left unmatched: 16. The CDR3 reads CATATGGGSGDGYTF. CDR3 bases: TGTGCCACCGCGACAGGGGGCGGCTCTGGTGACGGCTACACCTTC.

With respect to this clone: Mismatch with germline at one junction end may stem from a read error. V is TRBV30 and J is TRBJ1-4; D might be TRBD1 (6 bases). CDR3 size: 12 residues. Per the germline V gene, CDR1 is GTSNPN and CDR2 is SVGIG (reference sequence). CDR3 in amino acids: CACRDTNEKLFF. CDR3 nucleotide sequence: TGTGCCTGCCGGGACACTAACGAAAAACTGTTTTTT. The full variable domain, in which reference TRBV30 and TRBJ1-4 provide the parts outside the CDR3, is SQTIHQWPATLVQPVGSPLSLECTVEGTSNPNLYWYRQAAGRGLQLLFYSVGIGQISSEVPQNLSASRPQDRQFILSSKKLLLSDSGFYLCACRDTNEKLFFGSGTQLSVL.

The V gene is TRBV6-5, the J gene TRBJ1-1, with unresolved D. V was trimmed by 9 bases and J by 2 bases, leaving 13 bases between them. The CDR3 has 13 amino acids. Looked up from germline, CDR1 is MNHEY and CDR2 is SVGAGI. CDR3 loop: CASTFQENTEAFF. The DNA of the CDR3 is TGTGCCAGTACTTTTCAGGAAAACACTGAAGCTTTCTTT.

The chain joins TRBV25-1 to TRBJ1-4; D is unresolved. V lost 2 bases to trimming and J lost 7 bases, with 11 bases between them. The germline gives CDR1 MGHDK, CDR2 SYGVNS. This CDR3 has 14 residues. CDR3 sequence (DNA): TGTGCCAGCAGTGAAAGGGAGGATATTGAAAAACTGTTTTTT. This codes for CASSEREDIEKLFF.

This clone came up a few times. Here the CDR3 reads CASRSAGGPGETQYF. The CDR3 region has the DNA TGTGCCAGCAGATCAGCGGGGGGGCCTGGAGAGACCCAGTACTTC. The chain carries TRBV2 and TRBJ2-5; 10 positions agree with TRBD2. CDR1 and CDR2 from the germline V gene are SNHLY and FYNNEI. Trimming at V came to 6 bases and at J to 4 bases, leaving 8 bases not matched to a gene. The CDR3 covers 15 residues.

V is TRBV30 and J is TRBJ2-7; perhaps TRBD2 as D (6 bases). The ends were cut back, 7 bases at V and 3 bases at J, with 19 bases in the middle. In germline, CDR1 is GTSNPN, CDR2 SVGIG (reference sequence). This CDR3 is built from 14 residues. CDR3 DNA: TGTGCCTCCTTGAGGCGGGGAGTGAACTACGAGCAGTACTTC. This encodes CASLRRGVNYEQYF.

This clone was found once. The genes are TRBV6-6 and TRBJ2-3; 8 nucleotides match TRBD2. CDR1 and CDR2 from the germline V gene are MNHNY and SVGAGI (reference sequence). V was clipped by 2 bases and J by 4 bases; unmatched bases: 8. This CDR3 is 16 amino acids long. The CDR3 protein is CASSYLAGGESDTQYF. CDR3 sequence (DNA): TGTGCCAGCAGTTACCTTGCGGGGGGAGAATCAGATACGCAGTATTTT.

The chain uses TRBV4-1 and TRBJ2-7, with TRBD1 matching over 8 bases. CDR1 is MGHRA and CDR2 is YSYEKL in the germline V gene. V was clipped by 2 bases and J by 2 bases; unmatched bases: 14. The CDR3 extends over 18 amino acids. Here the CDR3 DNA reads TGCGCCAGCAGCCAACAATTGATGACAGGGGATTTGCCCTACGAGCAGTACTTC. Its protein product is CASSQQLMTGDLPYEQYF.

V is TRBV5-1 and J is TRBJ1-2; a weak D match, TRBD1 (6 bases). Germline CDR1 reads SGHRS; CDR2 reads YFSETQ. The CDR3 runs to 17 residues. The V and J ends lost 0 bases and 4 bases respectively, with 19 bases between them. The CDR3 loop reads CASSLAFLRGISYGYTF. The CDR3 DNA is TGCGCCAGCAGCTTGGCGTTCCTTAGGGGGATTTCCTATGGCTACACCTTC.

V usage is TRBV6-1 and J usage is TRBJ1-4; 8 positions match TRBD1. CDR3 size: 15 residues. Germline V gene sequence: CDR1 MNHNS, CDR2 SASEGT. J was trimmed by 5 bases and V by 1 base; bases with no gene match: 3. As DNA, the CDR3 is TGTGCCAGCAGTGAAGTGACAGGGGCAAATGAAAAACTGTTTTTT. Translation gives CASSEVTGANEKLFF.

The chain has TRBV23-1 and TRBJ2-7, with 7 bases that match TRBD1. TRBV23-1 is classed as an ORF, of uncertain function. This CDR3 is built from 16 residues. V shed 2 bases, J shed 2 bases, and the junction held 9 bases outside the gene matches. CDR3 protein: CASSQLTGSPTYEQYF. The CDR3 DNA follows: TGCGCCAGCAGTCAACTGACAGGGTCCCCTACCTACGAGCAGTACTTC.

This sequence joins TRBV28 and TRBJ1-4, with a possible D match to TRBD1 (5 bases). This CDR3 region has 17 residues. V was clipped by 3 bases and J by 4 bases, with 18 bases between them. Germline V gene sequence: CDR1 MDHEN, CDR2 SYDVKM. The CDR3 sequence is CASSLTDLAGLNEKLFF. CDR3 nucleotide sequence: TGTGCCAGCAGTTTGACCGACCTGGCGGGGCTTAATGAAAAACTGTTTTTT.

The rearrangement joins TRBV25-1 to TRBJ1-2; no firm D call. This CDR3 has 14 amino acids. In germline, CDR1 is MGHDK, CDR2 SYGVNS. The V end lost 0 bases, the J end lost 2 bases, and 7 bases lay between the germline ends. The CDR3 DNA is TGTGCCAGCAGTGAATATTGGGCGAACTATGGCTACACCTTC. It encodes CASSEYWANYGYTF.

This chain links TRBV28 with TRBJ1-1; maybe TRBD1 (6 bases). The CDR3 length is 15 residues. Trimming pared 6 bases from V and 0 bases from J, leaving 14 bases between. Germline values: CDR1 MDHEN, CDR2 SYDVKM. CDR3 bases: TGTGCCAGCAGCCGACAGGCCCGACTGAACACTGAAGCTTTCTTT. As protein: CASSRQARLNTEAFF.

This clone was found a few times. The genes are TRBV5-4 and TRBJ1-2; no clear D. The CDR3 totals 13 residues. Germline CDR1 reads SGHNT; CDR2 reads YYREEE (reference sequence). The germline V and J ends were trimmed by 6 bases and 1 base, with 10 bases remaining between them. The CDR3 DNA follows: TGTGCCAGCAACGTGCGGGGTAACTATGGCTACACCTTC. Translating gives CASNVRGNYGYTF. Full variable domain (outside the CDR3, taken from reference TRBV5-4 and TRBJ1-2): ETGVTQSPTHLIKTRGQQVTLRCSSQSGHNTVSWYQQALGQGPQFIFQYYREEENGRGNFPPRFSGLQFPNYSSELNVNALELDDSALYLCASNVRGNYGYTFGSGTRLTVV.